This TCR beta chain appears in the sequencing data of a study of CD8+CD57+ T cells in acquired aplastic anemia. About the research overall: Mean DNA quantity obtained from sorted CD4+ and CD8+ cells was around 3.2 ug.

Profiling of TCR beta VDJ combinations and CDR3 sequences used genomic DNA as template. Via MiXCR, TCRdb re-called the reads, giving one row per CDR3 protein. The table shows hundreds of thousands of distinct CDR3 sequences, with under 55% occurring only once. This clonotype was counted at least ten times. Patients picked for sequencing had shown CD8+CD57+ cell expansion detected by flow cytometry. No therapy had been given to the patients at the time of blood sampling. Sequenced sample: sorted CD4+, CD8+, or CD8+CD57+ T cells (not recorded which) from PBMCs. The source of this sequence is a human donor with aplastic anemia.

The DNA for the CDR3 is TGTGCCAGCAGCGCCAGGTTCGACACCGGGGAGCTGTTTTTT. Its protein product is CASSARFDTGELFF. The rearrangement links TRBV7-9 to TRBJ2-2; D remains ambiguous. With 5 bases removed from V and 3 bases from J, the gap between germline ends came to 10 bases. The CDR3 spans 14 residues. Germline V gene sequence: CDR1 SEHNR, CDR2 FQNEAQ (reference sequence).